This TCR beta chain originates from a study of cytomegalovirus exposure and HLA in healthy donors. Turning to the study itself: A prior analysis found about 110 million unique TCR beta sequences from 150 million to 200 million T cells. Study-level results: Follow-up analysis found HLA locus-dependent TCR association rates, highest for DRB1 and lowest for HLA-C. Later analysis showed most CMV-associated TCR beta chains appearing HLA-restricted. Trimming of TCR beta V- and J-genes showed a link, identified in a later analysis, to a missense DCLRE1C variant.

J was trimmed by 6 bases and V by 6 bases; bases with no gene match: 4. From germline, CDR1 is ENHRY and CDR2 SYGVKD. This CDR3 comprises 13 residues. A multiplex PCR was run with 60 Vbeta primers and 13 Jbeta primers. The data were produced by immunoSEQ multiplex PCR, yet TCRdb's version contains in-frame clones alone and is incomplete. The sample lists roughly 160,000 clones; 60% to 85% were seen once. As to this clone: Its antigen is undetermined.

This chain connects TRBV10-3 to TRBJ2-7, with 11 bases that match TRBD1. Sequenced input: PBMCs. The receptor was isolated from a woman between 45 and 65 years old in good health and CMV-seropositive. The CDR3 reads CAISLDRGREQYF. The CDR3 nucleotides are TGTGCCATCAGCTTGGACAGGGGGCGCGAGCAGTACTTC.